This section outlines one TCR beta chain sequence together with its context. Its antigen is currently unknown. Among CD8+ T cells, naive ones were CD45RO-CCR7+CD27+CD95-. The record originates from a study of CXCR3-negative and CXCR3-positive naive CD8 T cells. Study outcomes and limitations: Hydrophobicity was higher for TRB CDR3s found in CXCR3-positive naive cells than in CXCR3-negative naive cells. The study found CXCR3 expression partially decreased after cryopreservation and ran most assays on fresh PBMCs. Unlike memory cells, which differed, naive CXCR3-negative and CXCR3-positive cells had similar TRBV-TRBJ usage.

UMI-tagged TRB cDNA libraries were built via 5' RACE. TCRdb derives one entry per CDR3 protein from the 5' RACE reads, leaving out DNA. The ten top clones account for approximately 0.54%, within a sample of around 130,000 distinct CDR3 sequences. CDR3 length: 16 residues. The germline V gene encodes CDR1 MDHEN and CDR2 SYDVKM. The TCR comes from a human donor in good health. Some clones in this sample may be carry-over from other donors' samples. V is TRBV28 and J is TRBJ2-1. The sample consisted of naive CXCR3+ CD8+ T cells from blood. Specified subset: CD45RO-CCR7+CD27+CD95- naive CD8+ T cells expressing CXCR3 (TNR3+). The CDR3 loop is CASSSSVFSHYNEQFF.